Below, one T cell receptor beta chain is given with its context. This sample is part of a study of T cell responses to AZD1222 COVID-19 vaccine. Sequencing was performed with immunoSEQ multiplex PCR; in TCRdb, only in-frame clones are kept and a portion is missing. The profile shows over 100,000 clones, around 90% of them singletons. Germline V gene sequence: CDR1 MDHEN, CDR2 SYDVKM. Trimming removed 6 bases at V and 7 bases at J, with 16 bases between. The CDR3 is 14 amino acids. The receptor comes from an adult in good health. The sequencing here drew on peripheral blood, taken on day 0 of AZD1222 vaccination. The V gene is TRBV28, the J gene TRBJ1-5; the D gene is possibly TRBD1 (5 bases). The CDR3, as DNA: TGTGCCAGCAGCCGGTTTCTGGACAACCAGCCCCAGCATTTT. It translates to CASSRFLDNQPQHF.